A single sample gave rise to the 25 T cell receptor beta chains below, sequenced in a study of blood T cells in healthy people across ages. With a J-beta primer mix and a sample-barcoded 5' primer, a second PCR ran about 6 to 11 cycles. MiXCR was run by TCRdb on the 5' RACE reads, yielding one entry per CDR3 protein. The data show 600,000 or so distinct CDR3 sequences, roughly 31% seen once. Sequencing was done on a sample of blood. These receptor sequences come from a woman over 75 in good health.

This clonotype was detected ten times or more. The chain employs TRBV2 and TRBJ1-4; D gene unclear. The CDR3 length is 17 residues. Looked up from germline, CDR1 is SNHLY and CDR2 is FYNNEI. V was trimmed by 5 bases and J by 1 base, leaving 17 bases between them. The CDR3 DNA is TGTGCCAGCAGTCCATTCGAGGCCGGTGGAACTAATGAAAAACTGTTTTTT. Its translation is CASSPFEAGGTNEKLFF.

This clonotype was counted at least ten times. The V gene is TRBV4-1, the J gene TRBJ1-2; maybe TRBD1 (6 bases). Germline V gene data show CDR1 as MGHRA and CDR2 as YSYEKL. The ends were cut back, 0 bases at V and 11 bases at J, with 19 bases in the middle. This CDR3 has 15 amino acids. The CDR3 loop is CASSQEGTGGREYTF. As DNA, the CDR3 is TGCGCCAGCAGCCAAGAAGGGACCGGGGGCCGGGAGTACACCTTC.

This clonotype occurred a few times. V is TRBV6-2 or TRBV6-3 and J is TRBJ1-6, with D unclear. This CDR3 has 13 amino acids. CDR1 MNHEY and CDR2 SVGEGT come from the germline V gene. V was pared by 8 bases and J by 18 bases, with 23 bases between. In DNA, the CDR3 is TGTGCCAGCGGAGTTTGGCCAGTCGAAATCCCCCACTTT. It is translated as CASGVWPVEIPHF.

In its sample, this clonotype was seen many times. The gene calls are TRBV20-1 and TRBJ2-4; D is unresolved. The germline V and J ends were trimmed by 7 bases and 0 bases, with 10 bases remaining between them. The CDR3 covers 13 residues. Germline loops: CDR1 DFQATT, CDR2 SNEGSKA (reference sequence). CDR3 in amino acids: CSVSSLAKNIQYF. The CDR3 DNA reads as TGCAGTGTCTCTAGTCTAGCCAAAAACATTCAGTACTTC.

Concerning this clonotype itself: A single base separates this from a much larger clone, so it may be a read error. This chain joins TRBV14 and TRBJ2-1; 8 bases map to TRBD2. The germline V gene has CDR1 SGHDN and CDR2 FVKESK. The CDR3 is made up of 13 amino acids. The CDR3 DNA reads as TGTGTCAGCAGCCAAGCGGGAGACCTTGAGCAGTTCTTC. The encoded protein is CVSSQAGDLEQFF.

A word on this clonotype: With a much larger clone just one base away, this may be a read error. CDR3 in amino acids: CASSSGIGAYDEQFF. The CDR3 DNA sequence: TGTGCCAGCAGCTCAGGGATTGGTGCCTACGATGAGCAGTTCTTC. The chain carries TRBV9 and TRBJ2-1; D may be TRBD1 (5 bases). The V gene's germline CDR1 is SGDLS and CDR2 YYNGEE. The CDR3 consists of 15 residues.

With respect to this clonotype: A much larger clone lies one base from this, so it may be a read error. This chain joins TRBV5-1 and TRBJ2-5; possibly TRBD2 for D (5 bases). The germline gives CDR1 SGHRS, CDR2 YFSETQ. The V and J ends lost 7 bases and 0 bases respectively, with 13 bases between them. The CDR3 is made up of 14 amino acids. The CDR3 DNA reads TGCGCCAGCCAGCGGACGGGCAACCAAGAGACCCAGTACTTC. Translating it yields CASQRTGNQETQYF.

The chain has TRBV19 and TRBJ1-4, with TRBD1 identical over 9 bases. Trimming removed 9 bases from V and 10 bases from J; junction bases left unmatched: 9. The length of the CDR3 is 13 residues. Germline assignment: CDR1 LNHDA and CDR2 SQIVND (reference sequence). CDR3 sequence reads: CASTGTGYGKLFF. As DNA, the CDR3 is TGTGCCAGCACCGGGACAGGGTATGGAAAACTGTTTTTT.

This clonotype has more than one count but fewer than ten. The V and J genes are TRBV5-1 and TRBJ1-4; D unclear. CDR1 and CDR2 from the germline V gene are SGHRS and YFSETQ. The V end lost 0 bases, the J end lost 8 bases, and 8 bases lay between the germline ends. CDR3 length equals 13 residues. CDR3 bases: TGCGCCAGCAGCTTGGACGGCCTGGAAAAACTGTTTTTT. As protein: CASSLDGLEKLFF.

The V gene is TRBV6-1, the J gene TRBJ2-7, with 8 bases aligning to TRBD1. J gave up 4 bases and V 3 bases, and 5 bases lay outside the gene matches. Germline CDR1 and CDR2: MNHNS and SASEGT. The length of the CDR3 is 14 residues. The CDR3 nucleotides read TGTGCCAGCAGTGAGACAGGGGCCGGATACGAGCAGTACTTC. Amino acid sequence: CASSETGAGYEQYF.

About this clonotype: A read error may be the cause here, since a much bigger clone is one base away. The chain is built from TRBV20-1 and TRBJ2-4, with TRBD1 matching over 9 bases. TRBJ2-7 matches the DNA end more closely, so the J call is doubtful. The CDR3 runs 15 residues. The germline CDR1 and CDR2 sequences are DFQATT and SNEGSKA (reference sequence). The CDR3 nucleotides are TGCAGTGCTAGAGCCCGGACAGGGGCCCCCTACGAGCAGTACTTC. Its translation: CSARARTGAPYEQYF.

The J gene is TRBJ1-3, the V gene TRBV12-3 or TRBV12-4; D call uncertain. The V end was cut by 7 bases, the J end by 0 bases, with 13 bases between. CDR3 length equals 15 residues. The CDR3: CASTFGWASGNTIYF. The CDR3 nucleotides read TGTGCCAGCACTTTCGGGTGGGCCTCTGGAAACACCATATATTTT.

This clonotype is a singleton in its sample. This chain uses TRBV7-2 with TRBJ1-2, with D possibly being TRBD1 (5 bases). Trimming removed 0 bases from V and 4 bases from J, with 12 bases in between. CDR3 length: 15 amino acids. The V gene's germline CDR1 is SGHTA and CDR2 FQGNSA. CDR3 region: CASSLALQDFYGYTF. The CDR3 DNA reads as TGTGCCAGCAGCTTAGCCCTACAGGATTTCTATGGCTACACCTTC. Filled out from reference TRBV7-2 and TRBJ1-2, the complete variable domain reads GAGVSQSPSNKVTEKGKDVELRCDPISGHTALYWYRQSLGQGLEFLIYFQGNSAPDKSGLPSDRFSAERTGGSVSTLTIQRTQQEDSAVYLCASSLALQDFYGYTFGSGTRLTVV.

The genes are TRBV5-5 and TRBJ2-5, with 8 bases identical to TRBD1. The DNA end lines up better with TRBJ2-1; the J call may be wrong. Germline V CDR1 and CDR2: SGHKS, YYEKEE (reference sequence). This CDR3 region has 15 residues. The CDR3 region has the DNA TGTGCCAGCAGCTTTCCGACAGGGGTCCAAGTGACCCAGTTCTTC. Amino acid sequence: CASSFPTGVQVTQFF.

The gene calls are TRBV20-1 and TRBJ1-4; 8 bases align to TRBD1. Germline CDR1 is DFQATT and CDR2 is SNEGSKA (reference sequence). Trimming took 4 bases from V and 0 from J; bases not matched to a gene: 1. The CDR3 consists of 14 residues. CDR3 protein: CSAKTGATNEKLFF. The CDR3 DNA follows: TGCAGTGCTAAGACAGGGGCAACTAATGAAAAACTGTTTTTT.

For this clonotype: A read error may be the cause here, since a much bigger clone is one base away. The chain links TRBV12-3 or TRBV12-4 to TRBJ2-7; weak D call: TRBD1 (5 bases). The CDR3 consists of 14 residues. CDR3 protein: CAGSIQGFDYEQYF. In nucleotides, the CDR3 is TGTGCCGGCAGCATCCAGGGATTTGACTACGAGCAGTACTTC.

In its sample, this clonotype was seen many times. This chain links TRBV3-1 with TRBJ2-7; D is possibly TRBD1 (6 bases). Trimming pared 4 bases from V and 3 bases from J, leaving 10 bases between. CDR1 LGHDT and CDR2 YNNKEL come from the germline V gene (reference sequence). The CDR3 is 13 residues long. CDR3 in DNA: TGTGCCAGCAGCCGCCCGACAGGCTACGAGCAGTACTTC. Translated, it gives CASSRPTGYEQYF.

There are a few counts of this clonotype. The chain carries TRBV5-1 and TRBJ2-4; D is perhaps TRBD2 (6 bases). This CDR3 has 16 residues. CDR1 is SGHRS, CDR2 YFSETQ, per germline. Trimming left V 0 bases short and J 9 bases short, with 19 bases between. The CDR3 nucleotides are TGCGCCAGCAGCTTGGTAGGGACCGCCGAGGAGGGCATTCAGTACTTC. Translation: CASSLVGTAEEGIQYF. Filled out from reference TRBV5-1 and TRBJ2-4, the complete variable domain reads KAGVTQTPRYLIKTRGQQVTLSCSPISGHRSVSWYQQTPGQGLQFLFEYFSETQRNKGNFPGRFSGRQFSNSRSEMNVSTLELGDSALYLCASSLVGTAEEGIQYFGAGTRLSVL.

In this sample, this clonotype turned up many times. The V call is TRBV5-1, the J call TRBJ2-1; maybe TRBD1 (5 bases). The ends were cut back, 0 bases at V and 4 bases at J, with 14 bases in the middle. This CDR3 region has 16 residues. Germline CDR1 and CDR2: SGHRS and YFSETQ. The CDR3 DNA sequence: TGCGCCAGCAGCTTGGGATCGTCAGGGTTATACAATGAGCAGTTCTTC. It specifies CASSLGSSGLYNEQFF.

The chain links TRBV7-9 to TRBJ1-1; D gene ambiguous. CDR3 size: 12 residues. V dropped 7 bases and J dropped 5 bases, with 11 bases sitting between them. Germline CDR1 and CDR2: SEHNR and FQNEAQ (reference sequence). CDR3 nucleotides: TGTGCCAGCACCGGGGATGGAACTGAAGCTTTCTTT. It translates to CASTGDGTEAFF.

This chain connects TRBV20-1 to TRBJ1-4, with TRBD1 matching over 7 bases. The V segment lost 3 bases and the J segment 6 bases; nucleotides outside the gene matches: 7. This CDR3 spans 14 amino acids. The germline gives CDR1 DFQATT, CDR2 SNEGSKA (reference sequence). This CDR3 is CSASLRGGDEKLFF. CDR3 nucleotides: TGCAGTGCTAGTTTAAGAGGGGGCGATGAAAAACTGTTTTTT.

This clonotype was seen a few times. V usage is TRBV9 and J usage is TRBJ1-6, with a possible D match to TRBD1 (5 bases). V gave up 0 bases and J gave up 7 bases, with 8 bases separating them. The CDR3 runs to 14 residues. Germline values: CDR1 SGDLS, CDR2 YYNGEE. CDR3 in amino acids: CASSVDQGNSPLHF. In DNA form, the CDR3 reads TGTGCCAGCAGCGTAGATCAGGGAAATTCACCCCTCCACTTT. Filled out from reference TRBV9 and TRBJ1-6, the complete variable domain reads DSGVTQTPKHLITATGQRVTLRCSPRSGDLSVYWYQQSLDQGLQFLIQYYNGEERAKGNILERFSAQQFPDLHSELNLSSLELGDSALYFCASSVDQGNSPLHFGNGTRLTVT.

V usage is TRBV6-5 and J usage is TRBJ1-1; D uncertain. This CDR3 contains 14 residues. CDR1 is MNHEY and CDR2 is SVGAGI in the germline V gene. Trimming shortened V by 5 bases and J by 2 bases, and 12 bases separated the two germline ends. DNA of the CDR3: TGTGCCAGCAGTAAATTGGCAGTTAACACTGAAGCTTTCTTT. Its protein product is CASSKLAVNTEAFF.

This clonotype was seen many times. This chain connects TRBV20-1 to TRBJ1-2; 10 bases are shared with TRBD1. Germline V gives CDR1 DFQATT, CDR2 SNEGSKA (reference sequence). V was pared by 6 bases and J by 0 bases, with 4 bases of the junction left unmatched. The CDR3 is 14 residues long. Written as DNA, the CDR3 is TGCAGTGCCGATGGGACAGGGGCTAACTATGGCTACACCTTC. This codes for CSADGTGANYGYTF.

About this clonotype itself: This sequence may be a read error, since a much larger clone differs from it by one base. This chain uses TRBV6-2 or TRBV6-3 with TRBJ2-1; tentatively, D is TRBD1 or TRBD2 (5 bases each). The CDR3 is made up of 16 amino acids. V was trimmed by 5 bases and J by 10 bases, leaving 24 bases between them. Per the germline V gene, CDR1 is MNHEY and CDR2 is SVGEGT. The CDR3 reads CASSEPPGRITYEQFF. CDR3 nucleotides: TGTGCCAGCAGTGAGCCCCCGGGACGGATTACCTACGAGCAGTTCTTC.